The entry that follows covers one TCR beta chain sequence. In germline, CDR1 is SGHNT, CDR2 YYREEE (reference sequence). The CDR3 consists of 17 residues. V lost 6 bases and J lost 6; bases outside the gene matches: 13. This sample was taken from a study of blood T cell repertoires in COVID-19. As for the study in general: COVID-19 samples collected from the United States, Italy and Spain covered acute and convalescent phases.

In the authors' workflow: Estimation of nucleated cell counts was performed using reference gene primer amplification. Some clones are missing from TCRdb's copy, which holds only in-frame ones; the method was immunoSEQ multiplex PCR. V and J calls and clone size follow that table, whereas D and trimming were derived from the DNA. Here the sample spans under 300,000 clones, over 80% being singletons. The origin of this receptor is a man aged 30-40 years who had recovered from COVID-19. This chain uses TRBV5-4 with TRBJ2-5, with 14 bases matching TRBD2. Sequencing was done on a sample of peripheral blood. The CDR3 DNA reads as TGTGCCAGCAACTCCAATCCGACTAGCGGGGGGGCGAAGACCCAGTACTTC. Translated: CASNSNPTSGGAKTQYF.